This TCR beta chain was captured by sequencing in a study of CD8 T cells in Susac syndrome. This CDR3 has 13 residues. Trimming pared 6 bases from V and 2 bases from J, leaving 10 bases between. RNA was extracted with the RNeasy kit, and a quantity of roughly 0.5 to 1 ug was reverse transcribed using random hexamers. Multiplex PCR with immunoSEQ amplified the TCR beta CDR3 across 54 Vbeta and 13 Jbeta. Each CDR3 protein is one row after TCRdb ran MiXCR on the immunoSEQ multiplex PCR reads. The sample records roughly 130,000 distinct CDR3 sequences, around 95% being singletons. This sequence was found in a human donor with multiple sclerosis. Sequencing input: CD4+ T cells from PBMCs. V is TRBV12-3 or TRBV12-4 and J is TRBJ2-5, with a weak D call TRBD1 (5 bases). The CDR3 coding sequence is TGTGCCAGCAGCCGACAGCGTCAAGAGACCCAGTACTTC. Protein: CASSRQRQETQYF.